These 21 T cell receptor beta chains share one sample of origin, sequenced in a study of T cell repertoires in cytomegalovirus infection. From the reads, TCRdb called clonotypes with MiXCR, one entry per CDR3 protein. The sample records approximately 50,000 distinct CDR3 sequences, about 18% being singletons. Their recognized antigens are unknown. Material: CD8+ T cells from cultured PBMCs, obtained from culture after CMV antigen stimulation. These receptor sequences come from a human donor in good health (CMV status not recorded). Some clones in this sample may be carry-over from other donors' samples.

This chain uses TRBV19 with TRBJ1-1, with 7 bases that match TRBD1. CDR1 is LNHDA and CDR2 is SQIVND in the germline V gene (reference sequence). The CDR3 loop spans 14 amino acids. The V gene end was trimmed by 6 bases and the J gene end by 1 base; junction bases not matched to a gene: 5. The CDR3 protein is CASSAGQWNTEAFF. The CDR3 coding sequence is TGTGCCAGTAGCGCGGGACAGTGGAACACTGAAGCTTTCTTT.

V is TRBV7-9 and J is TRBJ2-3; 8 bases fit TRBD2. This CDR3 is 15 amino acids long. The germline CDR1 and CDR2 sequences are SEHNR and FQNEAQ (reference sequence). V shed 7 bases and J 5 bases; nucleotides not matched to a gene: 11. The CDR3 DNA reads TGTGCCAGCACCCCTCAGGCGGGGGGACTAGATACGCAGTATTTT. Amino acid sequence: CASTPQAGGLDTQYF.

This clonotype turned up a few times. V is TRBV27 and J is TRBJ2-4; no clear D gene. Trimming left V 5 bases short and J 2 bases short, with 10 bases between. This CDR3 spans 14 amino acids. Per germline, CDR1 MNHEY and CDR2 SMNVEV (reference sequence). For the CDR3, the DNA is TGTGCCAGCAGTGACACAGTATCCAAAAACATTCAGTACTTC. Translated, it gives CASSDTVSKNIQYF.

This rearrangement joins TRBV27 to TRBJ1-5; possibly TRBD1 for D (6 bases). CDR1 MNHEY and CDR2 SMNVEV come from the germline V gene (reference sequence). Trimming stripped 9 bases from V and 5 bases from J, with 17 bases between. This CDR3 region has 14 residues. Here the CDR3 DNA reads TGTGCCAGTTCACAAGGGGGGGCTTATCAGCCCCAGCATTTT. This translates into CASSQGGAYQPQHF.

This clonotype occurred a few times. The genes are TRBV28 and TRBJ2-1; D may correspond to TRBD1 or TRBD2 (5 bases each). This CDR3 has 12 residues. Germline lookup yields CDR1 MDHEN and CDR2 SYDVKM. V lost 2 bases and J lost 9, with 8 bases in between. This CDR3 is CASSLGGREQFF. Here the CDR3 DNA reads TGTGCCAGCAGTTTAGGGGGACGTGAGCAGTTCTTC.

The chain is built from TRBV7-6 and TRBJ2-5, with TRBD2 identical over 11 bases. The V and J ends lost 4 bases and 0 bases, in that order; junction bases with no gene match: 7. The germline V gene has CDR1 SGHVS and CDR2 FNYEAQ. The CDR3 extends over 17 amino acids. The CDR3 is CASSSSLAGAYQETQYF. DNA for the CDR3: TGTGCCAGCAGCTCATCACTAGCGGGGGCGTACCAAGAGACCCAGTACTTC.

This clonotype showed up just a few times. The CDR3 reads CASSEYQDRGGYTF. The CDR3 bases are TGTGCCAGCAGTGAATATCAGGATCGAGGGGGCTACACCTTC. The rearrangement uses TRBV6-1 and TRBJ1-2; D is uncertain. The CDR3 sequence is 14 residues long. Trimming took 2 bases from V and 8 from J, leaving 15 bases between them. The germline gives CDR1 MNHNS, CDR2 SASEGT.

The chain couples TRBV7-9 to TRBJ1-1; no clear D. The CDR3 runs 15 residues. Germline assignment: CDR1 SEHNR and CDR2 FQNEAQ (reference sequence). Trimming took 6 bases from V and 1 from J, leaving 15 bases between them. CDR3 DNA: TGTGCCAGCAGTCCAGCTCAAGGAGGGAACACTGAAGCTTTCTTT. It is translated as CASSPAQGGNTEAFF.

This chain connects TRBV28 to TRBJ2-5; D not certain. The V gene lost 6 bases and the J gene lost 5 bases, with 10 bases spanning the gap. From germline, CDR1 is MDHEN and CDR2 SYDVKM. The CDR3 spans 12 residues. In nucleotides, the CDR3 is TGTGCCAGCAGCCACCGACGGGAGACCCAGTACTTC. Its translation is CASSHRRETQYF.

This clonotype was detected only a few times. The chain couples TRBV2 to TRBJ1-4; D might be TRBD1 (5 bases). The CDR3 is 16 amino acids. Germline CDR1 is SNHLY and CDR2 is FYNNEI. Trimming stripped 11 bases from V and 7 bases from J, with 26 bases between. The CDR3 sequence is CAVSRDGRPVSEKLFF. The CDR3 DNA reads as TGTGCCGTATCTCGGGACGGCAGGCCTGTTAGTGAAAAACTGTTTTTT.

The chain has TRBV7-9 and TRBJ2-7; 9 bases map to TRBD1. CDR1 is SEHNR, CDR2 FQNEAQ, per germline (reference sequence). The CDR3 is 17 amino acids. V was pared by 4 bases and J by 4 bases, with 14 bases of the junction left unmatched. The CDR3 protein is CASSSRDRVSFRYEQYF. In DNA, the CDR3 is TGTGCCAGCAGCTCCCGGGACAGGGTTTCGTTCCGGTACGAGCAGTACTTC.

The chain is built from TRBV6-2 or TRBV6-3 and TRBJ2-3, with D possibly TRBD1 on 6 matching bases. V was clipped by 5 bases and J by 2 bases, with 14 bases between them. This CDR3 spans 15 amino acids. Per germline, CDR1 MNHEY and CDR2 SVGEGT. The CDR3, as DNA: TGTGCCAGCAGTGCCCGGGACATCTCCACAGATACGCAGTATTTT. Protein sequence: CASSARDISTDTQYF.

The chain carries TRBV7-9 and TRBJ2-7, with D possibly TRBD2 on 5 matching bases. In germline, CDR1 is SEHNR, CDR2 FQNEAQ (reference sequence). The CDR3 has 14 amino acids. Between the trimmed V and J ends, which lost 3 bases and 3 bases, there was a span of 12 bases. DNA of the CDR3: TGTGCCAGCAGCTTCGGGGTCAGCCGCTACGAGCAGTACTTC. Its protein is CASSFGVSRYEQYF.

This clonotype has only a few counts. The gene calls are TRBV27 and TRBJ1-2, with 7 bases aligning to TRBD1. Losses at the gene ends were 5 bases for V and 7 bases for J; bases not matched to a gene: 16. The CDR3 runs 16 residues. Germline CDR1 is MNHEY and CDR2 is SMNVEV (reference sequence). For the CDR3, the DNA is TGTGCCAGCAGTCCAGCCTACGAAAGACAGGGCCTTGGCTACACCTTC. Protein sequence: CASSPAYERQGLGYTF.

This chain connects TRBV7-6 to TRBJ1-6, with no clear D. Trimming stripped 3 bases from V and 8 bases from J, with 17 bases between. Germline V gene lookup returns CDR1 SGHVS and CDR2 FNYEAQ. The CDR3 extends over 16 amino acids. CDR3 sequence reads: CASSFGGRSGDSPLHF. Here the CDR3 DNA reads TGTGCCAGCAGCTTCGGTGGGCGTTCTGGCGATTCACCCCTCCACTTT.

This clonotype was recorded once. This chain uses TRBV20-1 with TRBJ1-2; D is ambiguous. This CDR3 spans 14 amino acids. The V and J ends lost 5 bases and 2 bases respectively, with 15 bases between them. CDR1 is DFQATT and CDR2 is SNEGSKA in the germline V gene (reference sequence). Written as DNA, the CDR3 is TGCAGTGCTGGAATGGAGATTACAAACTATGGCTACACCTTC. Translation: CSAGMEITNYGYTF.

This sequence joins TRBV11-2 and TRBJ2-6; possibly TRBD2 for D (6 bases). V lost 5 bases and J 0 bases, leaving 17 bases between the germline ends. Germline assignment: CDR1 SGHAT and CDR2 FQNNGV. CDR3 length equals 18 residues. In nucleotides, the CDR3 is TGTGCCAGCAGCCGACCCGGGACTTCCAGCTCTGGGGCCAACGTCCTGACTTTC. Translation: CASSRPGTSSSGANVLTF. Full variable domain (rest looked up from reference TRBV11-2 and TRBJ2-6): EAGVAQSPRYKIIEKRQSVAFWCNPISGHATLYWYQQILGQGPKLLIQFQNNGVVDDSQLPKDRFSAERLKGVDSTLKIQPAKLEDSAVYLCASSRPGTSSSGANVLTFGAGSRLTVL.

The rearrangement joins TRBV6-2 or TRBV6-3 to TRBJ1-6; D remains ambiguous. This CDR3 contains 14 residues. The V end lost 2 bases, the J end lost 9 bases, and 11 bases lay between the germline ends. Per the germline V gene, CDR1 is MNHEY and CDR2 is SVGEGT. The CDR3 coding sequence is TGTGCCAGCAGTTACCCTGACCGGACTTCACCCCTCCACTTT. Translating it yields CASSYPDRTSPLHF.

Here the CDR3 reads CASSPGPSGANVLTF. The CDR3 region has the DNA TGTGCCAGCAGCCCCGGGCCCTCTGGGGCCAACGTCCTGACTTTC. V is TRBV7-8 and J is TRBJ2-6; no clear D gene. Germline assignment: CDR1 SGHVS and CDR2 FQNEAQ. Trimming cost V 5 bases and J 0 bases, with 8 bases left between them. The length of the CDR3 is 15 residues.

The chain combines TRBV27 with TRBJ1-5; 8 bases agree with TRBD1. This CDR3 comprises 16 residues. V trimming: 1 base; J trimming: 4 bases; junction bases outside the gene matches: 6. Per the germline V gene, CDR1 is MNHEY and CDR2 is SMNVEV (reference sequence). The CDR3 DNA is TGTGCCAGCAGTTTATGGGGGACAGGTGGAAATCAGCCCCAGCATTTT. Its translation: CASSLWGTGGNQPQHF.

The chain links TRBV7-2 to TRBJ2-1; TRBD2 agrees at 10 bases. The CDR3 is made up of 13 amino acids. Germline lookup yields CDR1 SGHTA and CDR2 FQGNSA. V was pared by 5 bases and J by 10 bases, with 5 bases of the junction left unmatched. CDR3 nucleotides: TGTGCCAGCAGCCCCGGACTAGCGGTAGAGCAGTTCTTC. Residues: CASSPGLAVEQFF.